These 16 T cell receptor beta chains were sequenced from one sample in a study of blood T cell repertoires in COVID-19. Sequencing was performed with immunoSEQ multiplex PCR; in TCRdb, only in-frame clones are kept and a portion is missing. Here the sample spans about 190,000 clones, around 87% being singletons. The sequenced material came from peripheral blood. These receptors originate from a man between 50 and 59 years old with acute or convalescent COVID-19.

The chain links TRBV14 to TRBJ1-1; D gene unclear. The CDR3 spans 15 residues. The ends were cut back, 3 bases at V and 1 base at J, with 12 bases in the middle. Germline V gene lookup returns CDR1 SGHDN and CDR2 FVKESK. The CDR3 spells CASSHGVRGNTEAFF. The CDR3 DNA reads as TGTGCCAGCAGCCACGGGGTTCGCGGGAACACTGAAGCTTTCTTT.

The chain uses TRBV29-1 and TRBJ1-4, with D unresolved. V was pared by 3 bases and J by 1 base, with 9 bases between. This CDR3 region has 14 residues. The germline V gene has CDR1 SQVTM and CDR2 ANQGSEA. The CDR3: CSVEGGRTNEKLFF. CDR3 in DNA: TGCAGCGTTGAGGGAGGGAGAACTAATGAAAAACTGTTTTTT.

The chain uses TRBV11-1 and TRBJ2-7; unclear D gene. CDR1 and CDR2 from the germline V gene are SGHAT and FQDESV (reference sequence). The V and J ends lost 3 bases and 5 bases respectively, with 8 bases between them. The CDR3 has 12 residues. The CDR3 here is CASSFGLNEQYF. CDR3 sequence (DNA): TGTGCCAGCAGCTTTGGGCTAAACGAGCAGTACTTC.

The chain joins TRBV6-2 or TRBV6-3 to TRBJ2-7; 7 bases map to TRBD2. The junction had 10 bases not matched to a gene; V was cut back by 5 bases and J by 3 bases. The V gene's germline CDR1 is MNHEY and CDR2 SVGEGT. There are 15 residues in the CDR3. Written as DNA, the CDR3 is TGTGCCAGCAGTCACCTTTTAGCGGGCTTCTACGAGCAGTACTTC. Its translation is CASSHLLAGFYEQYF.

This chain uses TRBV6-5 with TRBJ1-5; TRBD1 aligns across 8 bases. Germline CDR1 is MNHEY and CDR2 is SVGAGI. The CDR3 has 15 amino acids. The ends lost 6 bases at V and 7 bases at J; junction bases unmatched: 11. This CDR3 reads CASRVRTGIEQPQHF. Written as DNA, the CDR3 is TGTGCCAGCAGGGTTAGGACAGGGATTGAACAGCCCCAGCATTTT.

CDR3 DNA: TGTGCCACCGCGGGGGGGGAAGGGACTGAAGCTTTCTTT. It encodes CATAGGEGTEAFF. The chain has TRBV10-3 and TRBJ1-1, with D perhaps TRBD1 (5 bases). The germline CDR1 and CDR2 sequences are ENHRY and SYGVKD. V lost 10 bases and J lost 5, with 17 bases in between. The CDR3 sequence is 13 residues long.

The rearrangement joins TRBV9 to TRBJ1-3; D is perhaps TRBD1 (5 bases). The CDR3 is made up of 15 amino acids. CDR1 is SGDLS and CDR2 is YYNGEE in the germline V gene. Trimming shortened V by 3 bases and J by 4 bases, and 14 bases separated the two germline ends. The CDR3 DNA reads TGTGCCAGCAGCGGAGGACGCGGACACGGAAACACCATATATTTT. Translated, it gives CASSGGRGHGNTIYF.

The chain couples TRBV6-5 to TRBJ1-6; 7 bases are shared with TRBD1. The CDR3 has 15 residues. CDR1 is MNHEY, CDR2 SVGAGI, per germline. V shed 5 bases and J 7 bases; nucleotides not matched to a gene: 8. This chain's CDR3 is CASSQTGVDNSPLHF. The DNA of the CDR3 is TGTGCCAGCAGTCAAACAGGGGTTGACAATTCACCCCTCCACTTT.

The chain recombines TRBV18 with TRBJ1-2; TRBD1 is a possible D gene (5 bases). With 0 bases removed from V and 3 bases from J, the gap between germline ends came to 11 bases. Germline V gene sequence: CDR1 KGHSH, CDR2 LQKENI. The CDR3 loop spans 15 amino acids. The CDR3 loop reads CASSPPRGGDYGYTF. CDR3 coding DNA: TGTGCCAGCTCACCACCTCGGGGGGGGGACTATGGCTACACCTTC. The whole variable domain, filled in from reference TRBV18 and TRBJ1-2, reads NAGVMQNPRHLVRRRGQEARLRCSPMKGHSHVYWYRQLPEEGLKFMVYLQKENIIDESGMPKERFSAEFPKEGPSILRIQQVVRGDSAAYFCASSPPRGGDYGYTFGSGTRLTVV.

The V and J genes are TRBV19 and TRBJ2-2, with D unresolved. CDR1 and CDR2 (germline): LNHDA, SQIVND (reference sequence). Trimming pared 7 bases from V and 8 bases from J, leaving 17 bases between. The CDR3 has 14 amino acids. CDR3 residues: CASNPSLAAGELFF. The CDR3 bases are TGTGCCAGTAACCCAAGCCTGGCGGCAGGGGAGCTGTTTTTT.

The chain recombines TRBV7-9 with TRBJ2-1, with TRBD2 matching over 7 bases. Germline trimming cut 4 bases from V and 8 bases from J; bases unmatched to any gene: 2. CDR1 is SEHNR, CDR2 FQNEAQ, per germline (reference sequence). The CDR3 sequence is 12 residues long. CDR3 protein: CASSWTSYEQFF. The CDR3 DNA sequence: TGTGCCAGCAGCTGGACTAGTTATGAGCAGTTCTTC.

The chain has TRBV7-9 and TRBJ2-2, with a possible D match to TRBD2 (6 bases). Germline CDR1 is SEHNR and CDR2 is FQNEAQ (reference sequence). The CDR3 has 16 residues. V was pared by 5 bases and J by 0 bases, with 13 bases between. CDR3 DNA sequence: TGTGCCAGCAGCGGGAGCGGGCCAACGAACACCGGGGAGCTGTTTTTT. Translation gives CASSGSGPTNTGELFF.

The chain uses TRBV7-8 and TRBJ1-2, with a tentative D call TRBD1 (6 bases). The CDR3 covers 16 residues. CDR1 SGHVS and CDR2 FQNEAQ come from the germline V gene. V lost 5 bases and J lost 0, with 16 bases in between. CDR3 DNA sequence: TGTGCCAGCAGCCTAGGGGGGCGGCCCTCTAACTATGGCTACACCTTC. Translated, it gives CASSLGGRPSNYGYTF.

This clone occurred a few times. This rearrangement joins TRBV7-9 to TRBJ1-2; 7 bases line up with TRBD1. The CDR3 has 17 amino acids. The germline gives CDR1 SEHNR, CDR2 FQNEAQ (reference sequence). J lost 1 base, V lost 5 bases, and 13 bases had no gene match. The CDR3 is CASSPDPTGTFNYGYTF. In DNA form, the CDR3 reads TGTGCCAGCAGCCCTGACCCGACAGGGACTTTTAACTATGGCTACACCTTC.

The chain links TRBV2 to TRBJ2-3; 7 bases fit TRBD2. V trimming: 7 bases; J trimming: 5 bases; junction bases outside the gene matches: 9. This CDR3 has 14 residues. Per the germline V gene, CDR1 is SNHLY and CDR2 is FYNNEI. The CDR3: CASIGGSKRDTQYF. The CDR3, as DNA: TGTGCCAGCATAGGCGGGAGCAAGAGAGATACGCAGTATTTT.

The chain has TRBV16 and TRBJ1-2, with TRBD1 identical over 7 bases. Per germline, CDR1 KGHSY and CDR2 FQNENV. The CDR3 is 14 amino acids. Trimming at V came to 2 bases and at J to 10 bases, leaving 10 bases not matched to a gene. CDR3 in amino acids: CASSQTGTADSYTF. CDR3 in DNA: TGTGCCAGCAGCCAAACCGGGACAGCCGATTCCTACACCTTC.